Presented here are 28 T cell receptor beta chains from one specimen sequenced in a study of cytomegalovirus exposure and HLA in healthy donors. In the PCR, 60 Vbeta and 13 Jbeta primers were used. Generated by immunoSEQ multiplex PCR, the TCRdb table keeps only in-frame clones and is missing some. The sample consists of approximately 100,000 clones, 55% to 75% of them appearing once. Input material: PBMCs. These TCRs come from a woman aged 65 to 85 in good health and CMV-seropositive.

The chain links TRBV2 to TRBJ1-2; 7 bases map to TRBD1. Trimming cost V 9 bases and J 1 base; bases outside gene matches: 2. This CDR3 region has 12 residues. From germline, CDR1 is SNHLY and CDR2 FYNNEI. The CDR3 DNA sequence: TGTGCCAGACGGGACAGTAACTATGGCTACACCTTC. Its translation: CARRDSNYGYTF. Looking up the rest from reference TRBV2 and TRBJ1-2 gives the full variable domain: EPEVTQTPSHQVTQMGQEVILRCVPISNHLYFYWYRQILGQKVEFLVSFYNNEISEKSEIFDDQFSVERPDGSNFTLKIRSTKLEDSAMYFCARRDSNYGYTFGSGTRLTVV.

V usage is TRBV6-5 and J usage is TRBJ2-7, with D perhaps matching TRBD2 (6 bases). Between the trimmed V and J ends, which lost 7 bases and 0 bases, there was a span of 13 bases. Germline loops: CDR1 MNHEY, CDR2 SVGAGI. The length of the CDR3 is 14 residues. Here the CDR3 reads CASTRDLVSYEQYF. The DNA for the CDR3 is TGTGCCAGCACCAGGGACTTGGTCTCCTACGAGCAGTACTTC.

The J gene is TRBJ2-7, the V gene TRBV29-1; 9 nucleotides align to TRBD1. The CDR3 contains 14 residues. In germline, CDR1 is SQVTM, CDR2 ANQGSEA. V was pared by 6 bases and J by 1 base, with 7 bases of the junction left unmatched. The CDR3 reads CSVAPGQGSYEQYF. The CDR3 DNA sequence: TGCAGCGTAGCCCCGGGACAGGGTTCCTACGAGCAGTACTTC.

This chain uses TRBV25-1 with TRBJ2-2, with 8 bases aligning to TRBD2. This CDR3 is 16 amino acids long. V lost 3 bases and J lost 2; bases outside the gene matches: 5. CDR1 is MGHDK and CDR2 is SYGVNS in the germline V gene. CDR3 sequence (DNA): TGTGCCAGCAGTGACCAGCGGGAGCCCAACACCGGGGAGCTGTTTTTT. It is translated as CASSDQREPNTGELFF.

This sequence joins TRBV6-6 and TRBJ1-1; tentative D call: TRBD1 (5 bases). V dropped 7 bases and J dropped 4 bases, with 13 bases sitting between them. Per the germline V gene, CDR1 is MNHNY and CDR2 is SVGAGI (reference sequence). CDR3 length: 13 amino acids. As DNA, the CDR3 is TGTGCCAGCACAAACGCGGGGGGCACTGAAGCTTTCTTT. This gives the protein CASTNAGGTEAFF.

The rearrangement uses TRBV7-8 and TRBJ1-3; maybe TRBD1 (5 bases). This CDR3 is 16 amino acids long. Germline lookup yields CDR1 SGHVS and CDR2 FQNEAQ. V lost 2 bases to trimming and J lost 4 bases, with 15 bases between them. The CDR3 loop is CASSLTPGLGGNTIYF. The DNA of the CDR3 is TGTGCCAGCAGCTTAACCCCAGGGTTGGGGGGAAACACCATATATTTT. The full variable domain, in which reference TRBV7-8 and TRBJ1-3 provide the parts outside the CDR3, is GAGVSQSPRYKVAKRGQDVALRCDPISGHVSLFWYQQALGQGPEFLTYFQNEAQLDKSGLPSDRFFAERPEGSVSTLKIQRTQQEDSAVYLCASSLTPGLGGNTIYFGEGSWLTVV.

This clone appeared a few times. This chain links TRBV4-1 with TRBJ2-5; TRBD2 matches at 7 bases. J lost 5 bases, V lost 0 bases, and 9 bases had no gene match. The CDR3 has 16 residues. The germline V gene encodes CDR1 MGHRA and CDR2 YSYEKL. The CDR3 DNA sequence: TGCGCCAGCAGCCAAGAAATATGGCGGGGGAGGGAGACCCAGTACTTC. Translated, it gives CASSQEIWRGRETQYF.

This sequence joins TRBV6-1 and TRBJ2-1; TRBD1 aligns across 9 bases. Germline V gene sequence: CDR1 MNHNS, CDR2 SASEGT. The CDR3 is made up of 17 amino acids. The V segment lost 4 bases and the J segment 5 bases; nucleotides outside the gene matches: 12. The DNA of the CDR3 is TGTGCCAGCAGTGCCCCCAGCGGGACAGGGACCCACAATGAGCAGTTCTTC. Its protein product is CASSAPSGTGTHNEQFF.

The gene calls are TRBV19 and TRBJ1-6; the D is unclear. Germline loops: CDR1 LNHDA, CDR2 SQIVND (reference sequence). The V end was cut by 8 bases, the J end by 7 bases, with 9 bases between. The CDR3 runs 12 residues. CDR3 in DNA: TGTGCCAGTTCGAACAGCAATTCACCCCTCCACTTT. This codes for CASSNSNSPLHF. Looking up the rest from reference TRBV19 and TRBJ1-6 gives the full variable domain: DGGITQSPKYLFRKEGQNVTLSCEQNLNHDAMYWYRQDPGQGLRLIYYSQIVNDFQKGDIAEGYSVSREKKESFPLTVTSAQKNPTAFYLCASSNSNSPLHFGNGTRLTVT.

The table lists this clone with a count of one. This sequence joins TRBV23-1 and TRBJ1-6, with D unresolved. TRBV23-1 is marked as an open reading frame, function uncertain. V lost 7 bases, J lost 4 bases, and 14 bases lay in between. There are 15 residues in the CDR3. In DNA form, the CDR3 reads TGCGCCAGCACCCCCCCGGGGTGTTATAATTCACCCCTCCACTTT. Translation: CASTPPGCYNSPLHF.

The V and J genes are TRBV5-1 and TRBJ1-1, with 8 positions matching TRBD1. The CDR3 spans 15 residues. Germline V gene data show CDR1 as SGHRS and CDR2 as YFSETQ. With V trimmed by 5 bases and J by 4 bases, 10 bases remained unmatched. The CDR3 DNA sequence: TGCGCCAGCAGTCGACTTACAGGGGGAGGCACTGAAGCTTTCTTT. As protein: CASSRLTGGGTEAFF.

This clone was picked up a small number of times. CDR3 loop: CASSSRDRGLHEQYF. The CDR3 nucleotides are TGTGCCAGCAGTTCCCGGGACAGGGGGCTCCACGAGCAGTACTTC. The genes are TRBV6-5 and TRBJ2-7; 12 bases fit TRBD1. This CDR3 is built from 15 residues. Germline V gene data show CDR1 as MNHEY and CDR2 as SVGAGI. Trimming at V came to 4 bases and at J to 5 bases, leaving 6 bases not matched to a gene.

The chain is built from TRBV7-8 and TRBJ1-2, with 7 bases aligning to TRBD1. Germline V gene sequence: CDR1 SGHVS, CDR2 FQNEAQ. Trimming took 5 bases from V and 5 from J; bases not matched to a gene: 8. The CDR3 consists of 14 residues. CDR3 in amino acids: CASSTWTGPYGYTF. In DNA form, the CDR3 reads TGTGCCAGCAGCACATGGACAGGACCTTATGGCTACACCTTC.

This clone is a singleton in its sample. V is TRBV29-1 and J is TRBJ2-5; the match to TRBD1 covers 9 bases. This CDR3 region has 13 residues. Trimming at V came to 7 bases and at J to 7 bases, leaving 10 bases not matched to a gene. Germline V lookup: CDR1 SQVTM, CDR2 ANQGSEA. CDR3 DNA: TGCAGCGGGGCGGGACAGGGCCCCGGGACCCAGTACTTC. It is translated as CSGAGQGPGTQYF.

The chain combines TRBV18 with TRBJ1-2; no definite D call. The V gene lost 0 bases and the J gene lost 6 bases, with 20 bases spanning the gap. This CDR3 has 17 amino acids. Per germline, CDR1 KGHSH and CDR2 LQKENI. The CDR3 coding sequence is TGTGCCAGCTCACCACCCCAGTTAATTAGAGGGAGACATGGCTACACCTTC. This sequence encodes CASSPPQLIRGRHGYTF.

This rearrangement joins TRBV7-8 to TRBJ1-1, with D tentatively TRBD1 (5 bases). Germline assignment: CDR1 SGHVS and CDR2 FQNEAQ. Between the trimmed V and J ends, which lost 0 bases and 2 bases, there was a span of 28 bases. This CDR3 region has 21 residues. The CDR3 DNA reads TGTGCCAGCAGCTTAGCCTTCTGGCGGGGAGGCGGGGGAACTTTAAACACTGAAGCTTTCTTT. The encoded protein is CASSLAFWRGGGGTLNTEAFF. Looking up the rest from reference TRBV7-8 and TRBJ1-1 gives the full variable domain: GAGVSQSPRYKVAKRGQDVALRCDPISGHVSLFWYQQALGQGPEFLTYFQNEAQLDKSGLPSDRFFAERPEGSVSTLKIQRTQQEDSAVYLCASSLAFWRGGGGTLNTEAFFGQGTRLTVV.

J is TRBJ2-6 and V is TRBV6-4; TRBD1 matches at 8 bases. With V trimmed by 4 bases and J by 0 bases, 8 bases remained unmatched. The CDR3 is 18 amino acids. Germline V lookup: CDR1 MRHNA, CDR2 SNTAGT. The CDR3 DNA follows: TGTGCCAGCAGTGGACAGGGGTTGGCCTCCTCTGGGGCCAACGTCCTGACTTTC. Protein sequence: CASSGQGLASSGANVLTF.

The rearrangement uses TRBV19 and TRBJ1-1; D possibly corresponds to TRBD1 (5 bases). V shed 10 bases and J shed 7 bases, with 13 bases lying between them. The germline CDR1 and CDR2 sequences are LNHDA and SQIVND (reference sequence). This CDR3 is 11 amino acids long. As DNA, the CDR3 is TGTGCCACCAAAAGAAGGGGTGAAGCTTTCTTT. This encodes CATKRRGEAFF.

This clone was counted between two and nine times. The rearrangement joins TRBV6-1 to TRBJ2-6, with 7 bases identical to TRBD1. The germline gives CDR1 MNHNS, CDR2 SASEGT. Unmatched junction bases numbered 7, after V lost 2 bases and J lost 0 bases. CDR3 size: 18 residues. For the CDR3, the DNA is TGTGCCAGCAGTGAACGGGACAGTCGACTCTCTGGGGCCAACGTCCTGACTTTC. Residues: CASSERDSRLSGANVLTF.

The chain uses TRBV7-2 and TRBJ1-2, with 12 positions matching TRBD1. Germline-derived CDR1 and CDR2 are SGHTA and FQGNSA. Unmatched junction bases numbered 14, after V lost 4 bases and J lost 8 bases. The CDR3 consists of 17 residues. In DNA form, the CDR3 reads TGTGCCAGCAGCTCCCCAGGGGGACAGGGGGCATCTAGCGGCTACACCTTC. Translation gives CASSSPGGQGASSGYTF.

The count of this clone is one. The gene calls are TRBV10-2 and TRBJ1-3; 8 positions agree with TRBD1. Trimming removed 7 bases from V and 2 bases from J; junction bases left unmatched: 4. Germline V gene lookup returns CDR1 WSHSY and CDR2 SAAADI. CDR3 length equals 14 residues. The CDR3 DNA is TGCGCCAGCACCGACAGGGGACCTGGAAACACCATATATTTT. Encoded protein: CASTDRGPGNTIYF.

Of note for this clone: The limits of the CDR3 on the DNA are not certain, so only TCRdb's listed CDR3 is given. The chain carries TRBV30 and TRBJ1-2; TRBD1, the D gene given by the table, was not confirmed from the DNA. Germline values: CDR1 GTSNPN, CDR2 SVGIG (reference sequence). The CDR3 extends over 18 residues, inclusive of both ends. CDR3 in amino acids: CAWRYRETLLMATPSTAF.

The rearrangement joins TRBV5-1 to TRBJ2-4; the match to TRBD2 covers 12 bases. This CDR3 comprises 17 residues. J was trimmed by 4 bases and V by 0 bases; bases with no gene match: 5. The germline V gene encodes CDR1 SGHRS and CDR2 YFSETQ. DNA for the CDR3: TGCGCCAGCAGCTTGGCCGGGCTAGCGGGGGGGAAAAACATTCAGTACTTC. This encodes CASSLAGLAGGKNIQYF.

The chain links TRBV10-3 to TRBJ1-1; TRBD1 is a possible D gene (5 bases). Germline V gives CDR1 ENHRY, CDR2 SYGVKD. CDR3 length equals 13 residues. V lost 4 bases and J 4 bases, leaving 10 bases between the germline ends. The CDR3 region is CAISGTGITEAFF. The CDR3 coding sequence is TGTGCCATCAGTGGCACAGGAATCACTGAAGCTTTCTTT.

The chain carries TRBV19 and TRBJ1-2; 7 bases align to TRBD1. The CDR3 has 15 amino acids. From germline, CDR1 is LNHDA and CDR2 SQIVND (reference sequence). The V segment lost 5 bases and the J segment 4 bases; nucleotides outside the gene matches: 10. CDR3 in amino acids: CASSQPRGLVYGYTF. CDR3 nucleotide sequence: TGTGCCAGTAGTCAGCCTAGGGGGCTTGTCTATGGCTACACCTTC.

The chain employs TRBV6-5 and TRBJ1-1, with D perhaps matching TRBD1 (6 bases). The germline V gene has CDR1 MNHEY and CDR2 SVGAGI. CDR3 length: 15 residues. V gave up 2 bases and J gave up 1 base, with 11 bases separating them. DNA for the CDR3: TGTGCCAGCAGTTACGGGAGGGGGGCGAACACTGAAGCTTTCTTT. Amino acid sequence: CASSYGRGANTEAFF.

The chain is built from TRBV29-1 and TRBJ1-2, with 12 bases matching TRBD1. Germline-derived CDR1 and CDR2 are SQVTM and ANQGSEA. V lost 6 bases, J lost 5 bases, and 4 bases stayed unmatched. The CDR3 length is 13 residues. This CDR3 reads CSVGDRGPYGYTF. The CDR3 DNA is TGCAGCGTCGGGGACAGGGGGCCATATGGCTACACCTTC. The whole variable domain, remainder taken from reference TRBV29-1 and TRBJ1-2, is SAVISQKPSRDICQRGTSLTIQCQVDSQVTMMFWYRQQPGQSLTLIATANQGSEATYESGFVIDKFPISRPNLTFSTLTVSNMSPEDSSIYLCSVGDRGPYGYTFGSGTRLTVV.

The chain employs TRBV7-2 and TRBJ2-1; TRBD2 is a possible D gene (7 bases). The V gene's germline CDR1 is SGHTA and CDR2 FQGNSA. The CDR3 covers 17 residues. Deletions cut 0 bases from V and 9 bases from J, with 21 bases between. CDR3 DNA sequence: TGTGCCAGCAGCTTAGCGGTGCTAGCGGCCCTAGGGGGTGAGCAGTTCTTC. This sequence encodes CASSLAVLAALGGEQFF.